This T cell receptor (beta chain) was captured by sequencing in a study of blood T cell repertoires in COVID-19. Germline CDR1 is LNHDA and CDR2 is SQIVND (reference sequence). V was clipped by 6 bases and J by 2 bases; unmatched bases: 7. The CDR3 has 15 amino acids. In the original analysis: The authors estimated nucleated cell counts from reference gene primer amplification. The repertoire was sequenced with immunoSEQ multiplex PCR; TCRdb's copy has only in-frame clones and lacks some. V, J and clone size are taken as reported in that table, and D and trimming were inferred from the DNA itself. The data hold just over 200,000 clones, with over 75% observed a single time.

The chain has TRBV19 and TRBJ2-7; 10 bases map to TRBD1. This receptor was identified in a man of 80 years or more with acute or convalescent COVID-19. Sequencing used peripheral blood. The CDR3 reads CASRAPGTGAYEQYF. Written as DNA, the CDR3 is TGTGCCAGTAGAGCCCCCGGGACAGGGGCCTACGAGCAGTACTTC. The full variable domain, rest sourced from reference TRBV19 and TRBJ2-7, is DGGITQSPKYLFRKEGQNVTLSCEQNLNHDAMYWYRQDPGQGLRLIYYSQIVNDFQKGDIAEGYSVSREKKESFPLTVTSAQKNPTAFYLCASRAPGTGAYEQYFGPGTRLTVT.